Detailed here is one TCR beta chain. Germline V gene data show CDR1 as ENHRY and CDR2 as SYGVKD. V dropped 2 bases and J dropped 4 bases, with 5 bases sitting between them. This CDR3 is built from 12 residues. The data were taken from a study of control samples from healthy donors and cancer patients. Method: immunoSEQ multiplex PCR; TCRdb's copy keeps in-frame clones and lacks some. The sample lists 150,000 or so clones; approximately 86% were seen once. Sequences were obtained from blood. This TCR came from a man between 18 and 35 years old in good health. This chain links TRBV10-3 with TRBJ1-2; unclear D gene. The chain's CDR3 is CAISEPGYGYTF. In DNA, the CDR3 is TGTGCCATCAGTGAGCCTGGCTATGGCTACACCTTC.